This T cell receptor (beta chain) was observed in a study of preoperative IRX-2 immunotherapy in early breast cancer. This clone was found once. Germline V CDR1 and CDR2: MGHDK, SYGVNS. The germline V and J ends were trimmed by 2 bases and 4 bases, with 8 bases remaining between them. The CDR3 length is 13 residues. Profiling relied on immunoSEQ multiplex PCR, and the TCRdb table lists in-frame clones only, not all of them. The sample yields about 19,000 clones, around 85% seen once. Treatment here: preoperative locoregional IRX-2 cytokine immunotherapy. This phase Ib study tested locoregional IRX-2 cytokine immunotherapy given before surgery.

This receptor was obtained from a human donor with breast cancer. Sequencing used lymph node tissue, obtained after IRX-2 immunotherapy. The V and J genes are TRBV25-1 and TRBJ1-2; tentative D call: TRBD1 (5 bases). The CDR3 coding sequence is TGTGCCAGCAGTGAAGCCGGGACCTATGGCTACACCTTC. Its translation: CASSEAGTYGYTF.